Here is one TCR beta chain with its context. Trimming took 4 bases from V and 4 from J; bases not matched to a gene: 1. The CDR3 loop spans 14 amino acids. The germline gives CDR1 MNHEY, CDR2 SVGAGI. These data come from a study of blood T cell repertoires in COVID-19. Methods used by the authors: Estimated nucleated cell counts came from reference gene primer amplification. Generated by immunoSEQ multiplex PCR, the TCRdb table keeps only in-frame clones and is missing some. Clonal size and the V and J genes are those of that table, whereas D and trimming came from the DNA. The sample records over 200,000 clones, roughly 80% being singletons.

The source material was peripheral blood. This sequence was found in a woman aged 80 or over with acute or convalescent COVID-19. The rearrangement links TRBV6-5 to TRBJ1-6; TRBD1 matches at 7 bases. The CDR3 sequence is CASSWDRYNSPLHF. Written as DNA, the CDR3 is TGTGCCAGCAGTTGGGACAGATATAATTCACCCCTCCACTTT.